The 21 T cell receptor beta chains listed next were all sequenced from one sample in a study of T cells in localized non-small cell lung cancer. The assay was immunoSEQ multiplex PCR, and TCRdb's table has in-frame clones only and misses some. Among just over 20,000 clones listed, more than 75% were seen once. The sequenced sample was PBMCs, obtained before any cancer treatment. The receptor set was obtained from a woman aged 35 to 75 with stage II squamous cell lung carcinoma.

The V gene is TRBV21-1, the J gene TRBJ2-2; the table's D call of TRBD2 was not tested on the DNA. TRBV21-1 is a pseudogene. This CDR3 contains 17 residues. CDR3 residues: CASSKGLLAGDPGELFF. The CDR3 DNA follows: TGTGCCAGCAGCAAAGGCTTGCTAGCGGGAGACCCCGGGGAGCTGTTTTTT.

The V and J genes are TRBV28 and TRBJ1-4; 7 bases match TRBD1. The CDR3 is made up of 15 amino acids. Germline V gives CDR1 MDHEN, CDR2 SYDVKM. With V trimmed by 3 bases and J by 8 bases, 9 bases remained unmatched. The DNA of the CDR3 is TGTGCCAGCAGTTTTTGGTCGACAGGGCGGGAAAAACTGTTTTTT. Amino acids: CASSFWSTGREKLFF.

The chain carries TRBV4-2 and TRBJ2-7; D not certain. V gave up 1 base and J gave up 7 bases, with 11 bases separating them. Germline V gene data show CDR1 as LGHNA and CDR2 as YNFKEQ. The length of the CDR3 is 13 residues. DNA for the CDR3: TGTGCCAGCAGCCAAGCCGGCCCGTGGGAGCAGTACTTC. This encodes CASSQAGPWEQYF.

This clone was recorded only once. CDR3 region: CASSCPYRGLSNQPQHF. In DNA, the CDR3 is TGCGCCAGCAGCTGCCCCTACAGGGGGCTAAGCAATCAGCCCCAGCATTTT. The rearrangement joins TRBV5-1 to TRBJ1-5; 9 nucleotides match TRBD1. CDR1 is SGHRS and CDR2 is YFSETQ in the germline V gene. The CDR3 has 17 residues. Germline trimming cut 3 bases from V and 1 base from J; bases unmatched to any gene: 8.

V usage is TRBV11-3 and J usage is TRBJ2-5; TRBD2 agrees at 10 bases. The CDR3 runs 16 residues. From germline, CDR1 is SGHNT and CDR2 YENEEA. Trimming removed 4 bases from V and 5 bases from J; junction bases left unmatched: 10. The CDR3 here is CASSSLELAGYETQYF. CDR3 DNA sequence: TGTGCCAGCAGCTCTTTAGAACTAGCGGGATATGAGACCCAGTACTTC.

This chain links TRBV29-1 with TRBJ2-3; the D is unclear. The CDR3 consists of 13 residues. Trimming shortened V by 4 bases and J by 6 bases, and 14 bases separated the two germline ends. Germline V gene sequence: CDR1 SQVTM, CDR2 ANQGSEA. This CDR3 reads CSVVRGARDTQYF. CDR3 DNA sequence: TGCAGCGTTGTCCGCGGAGCGCGGGATACGCAGTATTTT.

This clone was counted between two and nine times. V and J are TRBV29-1 and TRBJ2-5, with 10 bases matching TRBD2. The CDR3 spans 20 residues. V lost 7 bases to trimming and J lost 5 bases; unmatched junction nucleotides: 28. Per the germline V gene, CDR1 is SQVTM and CDR2 is ANQGSEA. CDR3 coding DNA: TGCAGCGCCGAGGTCTCGAACGATGCTAGCGGGAGCTCCCTTTGGGAGACCCAGTACTTC. Translation: CSAEVSNDASGSSLWETQYF.

This chain joins TRBV2 and TRBJ2-7; D possibly corresponds to TRBD2 (5 bases). The V gene's germline CDR1 is SNHLY and CDR2 FYNNEI. The CDR3 spans 13 residues. Trimming removed 5 bases from V and 7 bases from J, with 15 bases in between. The CDR3 spells CASSSGRLGEQYF. The CDR3 DNA reads as TGTGCCAGCAGTAGCGGACGTCTGGGGGAGCAGTACTTC. The full variable domain, in which reference TRBV2 and TRBJ2-7 provide the parts outside the CDR3, is EPEVTQTPSHQVTQMGQEVILRCVPISNHLYFYWYRQILGQKVEFLVSFYNNEISEKSEIFDDQFSVERPDGSNFTLKIRSTKLEDSAMYFCASSSGRLGEQYFGPGTRLTVT.

The chain links TRBV5-5 to TRBJ1-5; no clear D gene. The V gene's germline CDR1 is SGHKS and CDR2 YYEKEE (reference sequence). CDR3 length equals 13 residues. Trimming stripped 0 bases from V and 6 bases from J, with 7 bases between. Here the CDR3 reads CASSLGSGQPQHF. Written as DNA, the CDR3 is TGTGCCAGCAGCTTGGGTAGCGGTCAGCCCCAGCATTTT. Looking up the rest from reference TRBV5-5 and TRBJ1-5 gives the full variable domain: DAGVTQSPTHLIKTRGQQVTLRCSPISGHKSVSWYQQVLGQGPQFIFQYYEKEERGRGNFPDRFSARQFPNYSSELNVNALLLGDSALYLCASSLGSGQPQHFGDGTRLSIL.

DNA of the CDR3: TGTGCCAGCAGTGACTCGAACGCGGGCTCCAATGAGCAGTTCTTC. Protein sequence: CASSDSNAGSNEQFF. V gene TRBV6-4 combines with J gene TRBJ2-1; D is perhaps TRBD2 (5 bases). CDR1 and CDR2 (germline): MRHNA, SNTAGT. The CDR3 has 15 amino acids. V shed 0 bases and J shed 6 bases, with 12 bases lying between them.

V usage is TRBV6-4 and J usage is TRBJ2-6, with D tentatively TRBD1 or TRBD2 (5 bases each). Looked up from germline, CDR1 is MRHNA and CDR2 is SNTAGT. V was cut by 6 bases and J by 1 base, with 10 bases left in between. The CDR3 sequence is 15 residues long. CDR3 sequence (DNA): TGTGCCAGCAGCCGGGACGGGTCTGGGGCCAACGTCCTGACTTTC. Its translation: CASSRDGSGANVLTF.

The chain recombines TRBV5-4 with TRBJ2-7, with TRBD1 identical over 8 bases. In germline, CDR1 is SGHNT, CDR2 YYREEE (reference sequence). The CDR3 is 13 residues long. J gave up 2 bases and V 5 bases, and 3 bases lay outside the gene matches. The CDR3 loop is CASSPDRAYEQYF. The CDR3 coding sequence is TGTGCCAGCAGTCCGGACAGGGCCTACGAGCAGTACTTC.

The CDR3 DNA reads as TGTGCCAGTAGTTTATATTTCGAGACCCCAAGGAACACTGAAGCTTTCTTT. Its translation: CASSLYFETPRNTEAFF. This rearrangement joins TRBV19 to TRBJ1-1, with D unclear. Trimming removed 5 bases from V and 1 base from J, with 20 bases in between. Germline loops: CDR1 LNHDA, CDR2 SQIVND (reference sequence). This CDR3 has 17 residues.

This chain uses TRBV11-2 with TRBJ2-7; TRBD1 agrees at 9 bases. Germline V gene lookup returns CDR1 SGHAT and CDR2 FQNNGV. V shed 5 bases and J 0 bases; nucleotides not matched to a gene: 8. This CDR3 region has 16 residues. For the CDR3, the DNA is TGTGCCAGCAGCGTCGGACAGGGGTCGGGCTCCTACGAGCAGTACTTC. This translates into CASSVGQGSGSYEQYF.

This sequence joins TRBV10-3 and TRBJ2-2, with D perhaps matching TRBD1 or TRBD2 (5 bases each). Per germline, CDR1 ENHRY and CDR2 SYGVKD. Trimming shortened V by 5 bases and J by 0 bases, and 13 bases separated the two germline ends. The CDR3 has 16 residues. The chain's CDR3 is CAISFSGTPNTGELFF. Here the CDR3 DNA reads TGTGCCATCAGTTTCTCCGGGACCCCGAACACCGGGGAGCTGTTTTTT.

This clone was picked up one time. The V gene is TRBV14, the J gene TRBJ1-2, with TRBD1 matching over 7 bases. Germline trimming cut 1 base from V and 8 bases from J; bases unmatched to any gene: 10. Germline loops: CDR1 SGHDN, CDR2 FVKESK. The CDR3 consists of 15 residues. The CDR3 nucleotides read TGTGCCAGCAGCCAAGGATACCAGGGGGTGAAGGGCTACACCTTC. Protein product: CASSQGYQGVKGYTF.

The rearrangement links TRBV2 to TRBJ2-5; D uncertain. The CDR3 is 13 residues long. Trimming pared 2 bases from V and 2 bases from J, leaving 6 bases between. Germline-derived CDR1 and CDR2 are SNHLY and FYNNEI. Written as DNA, the CDR3 is TGTGCCAGCAGTGAATGGAAACAAGAGACCCAGTACTTC. Amino acids: CASSEWKQETQYF.

This chain uses TRBV7-2 with TRBJ1-1; D gene ambiguous. This CDR3 is built from 13 residues. Per germline, CDR1 SGHTA and CDR2 FQGNSA. With 6 bases removed from V and 0 bases from J, the gap between germline ends came to 8 bases. The CDR3 sequence is CASREDMNTEAFF. The CDR3 coding sequence is TGTGCCAGCAGAGAGGATATGAACACTGAAGCTTTCTTT. Looking up the rest from reference TRBV7-2 and TRBJ1-1 gives the full variable domain: GAGVSQSPSNKVTEKGKDVELRCDPISGHTALYWYRQSLGQGLEFLIYFQGNSAPDKSGLPSDRFSAERTGGSVSTLTIQRTQQEDSAVYLCASREDMNTEAFFGQGTRLTVV.

This clone was recorded only once. This chain links TRBV7-2 with TRBJ2-3, with D perhaps TRBD1 or TRBD2 (6 bases each). The CDR3 has 18 residues. Germline-derived CDR1 and CDR2 are SGHTA and FQGNSA. The V end was cut by 4 bases, the J end by 1 base, with 21 bases between. The CDR3 here is CASSSPSGASVGTDTQYF. Here the CDR3 DNA reads TGTGCCAGCAGCTCACCTTCGGGGGCCTCAGTAGGCACAGATACGCAGTATTTT. Variable domain in full (rest from reference TRBV7-2 and TRBJ2-3): GAGVSQSPSNKVTEKGKDVELRCDPISGHTALYWYRQSLGQGLEFLIYFQGNSAPDKSGLPSDRFSAERTGGSVSTLTIQRTQQEDSAVYLCASSSPSGASVGTDTQYFGPGTRLTVL.

This chain joins TRBV28 and TRBJ1-2; D uncertain. V lost 7 bases and J 0 bases, leaving 12 bases between the germline ends. The CDR3 is made up of 14 amino acids. Germline assignment: CDR1 MDHEN and CDR2 SYDVKM. Here the CDR3 reads CASTPRVTNYGYTF. The CDR3 DNA sequence: TGTGCCAGCACCCCACGGGTCACTAACTATGGCTACACCTTC.

In its sample, this clone was seen a few times. This chain connects TRBV15 to TRBJ2-1; D is possibly TRBD1 (5 bases). In germline, CDR1 is LNHNV, CDR2 YYDKDF (reference sequence). The CDR3 runs to 15 residues. Trimming pared 3 bases from V and 6 bases from J, leaving 15 bases between. The CDR3 sequence is CATSSPQWGTNEQFF. In DNA, the CDR3 is TGTGCCACCAGCAGTCCACAGTGGGGCACCAATGAGCAGTTCTTC.